Each of the 14 T cell receptor beta chains below was sequenced from the same sample in a study of T cell repertoires in cytomegalovirus infection. Using its own MiXCR run on the reads, TCRdb lists one record per CDR3 protein. The table has roughly 200,000 distinct CDR3 sequences, more than 9% seen once. The sample was PBMCs. The origin of the receptors is a human donor in good health (CMV status not recorded). Some clones in this sample may be carry-over from other donors' samples.

At least ten counts were recorded for this clonotype. The rearrangement links TRBV6-6 to TRBJ1-1, with TRBD1 identical over 9 bases. Germline trimming cut 0 bases from V and 5 bases from J; bases unmatched to any gene: 7. The CDR3 totals 16 residues. Germline CDR1 reads MNHNY; CDR2 reads SVGAGI (reference sequence). The CDR3 loop is CASSYSPETGGTEAFF. DNA for the CDR3: TGTGCCAGCAGTTACTCGCCCGAGACAGGGGGGACTGAAGCTTTCTTT.

The chain recombines TRBV28 with TRBJ2-3; perhaps TRBD1 as D (5 bases). Germline CDR1 MDHEN, CDR2 SYDVKM. The CDR3 totals 12 residues. V was pared by 6 bases and J by 13 bases, with 17 bases between. The CDR3 DNA sequence: TGTGCCAGCAGCTCCCAGGGCAGCCAGGAGTATTTT. Translation: CASSSQGSQEYF.

The V gene is TRBV30, the J gene TRBJ2-1, with D perhaps TRBD2 (6 bases). V lost 1 base to trimming and J lost 0 bases, with 10 bases between them. CDR3 length: 15 amino acids. Per the germline V gene, CDR1 is GTSNPN and CDR2 is SVGIG (reference sequence). The CDR3 loop reads CAWSGAGSSYNEQFF. The CDR3 DNA follows: TGTGCCTGGAGTGGGGCGGGGAGCTCCTACAATGAGCAGTTCTTC.

This clonotype was picked up a small number of times. At one boundary the junction diverges from the germline segment, which might be a read error. The chain couples TRBV4-3 to TRBJ2-1; D unresolved. There are 13 residues in the CDR3. Germline loops: CDR1 LGHNA, CDR2 YSLEER. The CDR3 nucleotides are TGCGCCAGCAGCGGCGGCCGCTCCAATGGGCAGTTCTTC. It yields the protein CASSGGRSNGQFF.

This chain joins TRBV20-1 and TRBJ1-2, with D perhaps TRBD1 (5 bases). The CDR3 has 13 residues. The V gene lost 7 bases and the J gene lost 7 bases, with 19 bases spanning the gap. The germline V gene has CDR1 DFQATT and CDR2 SNEGSKA (reference sequence). CDR3 sequence (DNA): TGCAGTGAACAGGCAGCTCCTTCCTCTGGCTACACCTTC. This translates into CSEQAAPSSGYTF.

This clonotype was observed many times. CDR3 nucleotide sequence: TGTGCCAGCAGCCCACAGGGACAGGTCTATGGCTACACCTTC. Protein sequence: CASSPQGQVYGYTF. The rearrangement links TRBV28 to TRBJ1-2; 8 nucleotides agree with TRBD1. CDR1 is MDHEN, CDR2 SYDVKM, per germline. The CDR3 is 14 residues long. With V trimmed by 6 bases and J by 4 bases, 7 bases remained unmatched.

This clonotype was picked up a small number of times. CDR3 in DNA: TGTGCCAGCTCACCACCTAGCGGGAGTAGTCTTCAGTTCTTC. Translating it yields CASSPPSGSSLQFF. The J gene is TRBJ2-1, the V gene TRBV18, with 9 positions matching TRBD2. The CDR3 contains 14 residues. The germline gives CDR1 KGHSH, CDR2 LQKENI. Losses at the gene ends were 0 bases for V and 13 bases for J; bases not matched to a gene: 7.

This clonotype has only a few counts. The rearrangement joins TRBV12-3 or TRBV12-4 to TRBJ1-1; TRBD1 agrees at 8 bases. The CDR3 contains 15 residues. Unmatched junction bases numbered 10, after V lost 6 bases and J lost 4 bases. In DNA form, the CDR3 reads TGTGCCAGCAGCCTACAGGGGGTAGATGGCACTGAAGCTTTCTTT. This encodes CASSLQGVDGTEAFF.

This rearrangement joins TRBV28 to TRBJ1-5; D unresolved. CDR3 length equals 13 residues. The V and J ends lost 7 bases and 0 bases respectively, with 7 bases between them. Germline loops: CDR1 MDHEN, CDR2 SYDVKM. CDR3 nucleotide sequence: TGTGCCAGCACGGGTCTTAGCAATCAGCCCCAGCATTTT. Encoded protein: CASTGLSNQPQHF.

This clonotype was observed many times. The rearrangement joins TRBV12-3 or TRBV12-4 to TRBJ1-5, with TRBD1 as a possible D gene (5 bases). The length of the CDR3 is 15 residues. Between the trimmed V and J ends, which lost 7 bases and 7 bases, there was a span of 20 bases. CDR3 residues: CASNPGYPLGQPQHF. For the CDR3, the DNA is TGTGCCAGCAACCCAGGGTACCCTCTCGGGCAGCCCCAGCATTTT.

This clonotype was counted ten times or more. J is TRBJ1-1 and V is TRBV19; perhaps TRBD1 as D (5 bases). Trimming removed 10 bases from V and 1 base from J, with 10 bases in between. The germline V gene encodes CDR1 LNHDA and CDR2 SQIVND (reference sequence). The CDR3 is 12 residues long. The CDR3 coding sequence is TGTGCCACAGGGCGAGGGAACACTGAAGCTTTCTTT. Its protein is CATGRGNTEAFF.

This clonotype was detected many times. In DNA form, the CDR3 reads TGTGCCAGCAGCCAAGACAGGACCTTCTATGGCTACACCTTC. Amino acids: CASSQDRTFYGYTF. The chain couples TRBV28 to TRBJ1-2, with D maybe TRBD1 (6 bases). CDR3 length equals 14 residues. Per the germline V gene, CDR1 is MDHEN and CDR2 is SYDVKM. V was trimmed by 6 bases and J by 4 bases, leaving 15 bases between them.

J is TRBJ2-1 and V is TRBV29-1; TRBD1 might be the D (6 bases). V was clipped by 7 bases and J by 0 bases, with 13 bases between them. Germline V CDR1 and CDR2: SQVTM, ANQGSEA. The CDR3 consists of 14 residues. The CDR3 nucleotides are TGCAGCGGGGGACACTATCCCTCCTACAATGAGCAGTTCTTC. Translated: CSGGHYPSYNEQFF.

Many counts were recorded for this clonotype. The chain combines TRBV7-2 with TRBJ2-1; the match to TRBD2 covers 9 bases. The germline V gene encodes CDR1 SGHTA and CDR2 FQGNSA. The CDR3 has 15 amino acids. The J segment lost 9 bases and the V segment lost 2 bases, leaving 8 bases of the junction unmatched. DNA for the CDR3: TGTGCCAGCAGCTTAATAGCGGGAGTTTTTTTTGAGCAGTTCTTC. This sequence encodes CASSLIAGVFFEQFF.